The 7 T cell receptor beta chains listed next were all sequenced from one sample in a study of T cells in localized non-small cell lung cancer. Sequencing used immunoSEQ multiplex PCR; TCRdb keeps in-frame clones, though not all of them. The profile shows about 60,000 clones, approximately 87% of them singletons. The sequencing here drew on peripheral blood, taken before any cancer treatment. Receptors originate from a woman between 35 and 75 years old with stage I lung adenocarcinoma.

In the case of this clone: Different DNA sequences within this sample yield the same CDR3. The V call is TRBV15, the J call TRBJ2-2, with D perhaps assigned TRBD1 or TRBD2 (5 bases each). The CDR3 loop spans 15 amino acids. The V end was cut by 1 base, the J end by 0 bases, with 6 bases between. Germline CDR1 is LNHNV and CDR2 is YYDKDF (reference sequence). CDR3 sequence: CATSRGGTNTGELFF. CDR3 coding DNA: TGTGCCACCAGCAGAGGGGGGACGAACACCGGGGAGCTGTTTTTT.

V and J are TRBV6-6 and TRBJ2-3; D is possibly TRBD2 (5 bases). The ends were cut back, 3 bases at V and 1 base at J, with 11 bases in the middle. Germline CDR1 and CDR2: MNHNY and SVGAGI (reference sequence). The CDR3 is 15 amino acids. The CDR3 is CASSYRTQGTDTQYF. CDR3 DNA sequence: TGTGCCAGCAGTTATCGGACTCAGGGCACAGATACGCAGTATTTT.

This clone appeared a single time. The chain couples TRBV5-1 to TRBJ1-6; weak D call: TRBD1 (5 bases). CDR3 size: 13 residues. Germline CDR1 SGHRS, CDR2 YFSETQ. Trimming cost V 7 bases and J 5 bases, with 10 bases left between them. The CDR3 nucleotides are TGCGCCAGCGGGGCTAACAATAATTCACCCCTCCACTTT. Its translation: CASGANNNSPLHF.

This rearrangement joins TRBV30 to TRBJ1-6; 11 bases map to TRBD1. V lost 5 bases, J lost 7 bases, and 7 bases stayed unmatched. The CDR3 contains 15 residues. Germline lookup yields CDR1 GTSNPN and CDR2 SVGIG (reference sequence). CDR3 residues: CAWVRGQGGNSPLHF. In DNA form, the CDR3 reads TGTGCCTGGGTTCGGGGACAGGGGGGAAATTCACCCCTCCACTTT.

The V gene is TRBV5-1, the J gene TRBJ2-3, with a weak D call TRBD2 (7 bases). V was clipped by 1 base and J by 5 bases, with 14 bases between them. Per germline, CDR1 SGHRS and CDR2 YFSETQ. There are 15 residues in the CDR3. Written as DNA, the CDR3 is TGCGCCAGCAGCTTGAGGGGGGGCCGGGGAGATACGCAGTATTTT. Protein: CASSLRGGRGDTQYF.

The CDR3 DNA follows: TGTGCCACCATCGCAGGGGGCAACACCGGGGAGCTGTTTTTT. Protein product: CATIAGGNTGELFF. This rearrangement joins TRBV5-4 to TRBJ2-2, with 8 bases identical to TRBD1. The CDR3 loop spans 14 amino acids. With 9 bases clipped from V and 2 bases from J, the junction kept 6 bases outside the gene matches. Germline CDR1 reads SGHNT; CDR2 reads YYREEE (reference sequence).

The chain combines TRBV14 with TRBJ1-4; D is undetermined. Germline V gene data show CDR1 as SGHDN and CDR2 as FVKESK. Trimming removed 1 base from V and 7 bases from J, with 16 bases in between. The CDR3 is 16 residues long. Here the CDR3 reads CASSQVRGPWGEKLFF. The CDR3 DNA reads TGTGCCAGCAGCCAAGTTCGAGGCCCCTGGGGTGAAAAACTGTTTTTT.